This T cell receptor (beta chain) emerged from a study of cytomegalovirus exposure and HLA in healthy donors. For the study at large: Genotyping showed approximately 81% of fewer than 500 donors falling in the Caucasian-associated ancestry cluster.

Study outcomes and limitations: Earlier analysis looked at TCR beta V segments, and most were productive about 90% or about 30% of the time. In a later analysis, a missense DCLRE1C variant was linked to TCR beta V- and J-gene trimming. In vitro checks showed that a few CMV-associated chains really do target CMV antigens.

The CDR3 has 13 amino acids. Germline assignment: CDR1 MDHEN and CDR2 SYDVKM. Trimming cost V 6 bases and J 5 bases, with 14 bases left between them. The study ran its PCR with 60 Vbeta and 13 Jbeta primers. Profiled with immunoSEQ multiplex PCR; TCRdb holds only in-frame clones, not every one. The sample holds about 140,000 clones, roughly four fifths seen once. About this clone: Its antigen is unidentified.

This receptor was identified in a man aged 18 to 35 in good health and CMV-seropositive. The chain uses TRBV28 and TRBJ2-7; D is uncertain. Sequencing was carried out using PBMCs. The CDR3 region is CASSVAVHHEQYF. CDR3 coding DNA: TGTGCCAGCAGCGTCGCAGTTCACCACGAGCAGTACTTC.